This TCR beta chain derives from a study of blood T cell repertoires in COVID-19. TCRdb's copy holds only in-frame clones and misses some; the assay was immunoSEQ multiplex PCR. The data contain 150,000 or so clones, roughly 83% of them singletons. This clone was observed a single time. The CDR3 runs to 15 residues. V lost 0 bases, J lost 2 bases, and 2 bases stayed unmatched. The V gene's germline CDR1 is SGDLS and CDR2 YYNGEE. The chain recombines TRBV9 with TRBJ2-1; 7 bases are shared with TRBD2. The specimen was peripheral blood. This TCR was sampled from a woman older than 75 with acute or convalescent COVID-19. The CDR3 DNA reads TGTGCCAGCAGCGTAGGGGCGGGGGCCTACAATGAGCAGTTCTTC. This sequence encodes CASSVGAGAYNEQFF.